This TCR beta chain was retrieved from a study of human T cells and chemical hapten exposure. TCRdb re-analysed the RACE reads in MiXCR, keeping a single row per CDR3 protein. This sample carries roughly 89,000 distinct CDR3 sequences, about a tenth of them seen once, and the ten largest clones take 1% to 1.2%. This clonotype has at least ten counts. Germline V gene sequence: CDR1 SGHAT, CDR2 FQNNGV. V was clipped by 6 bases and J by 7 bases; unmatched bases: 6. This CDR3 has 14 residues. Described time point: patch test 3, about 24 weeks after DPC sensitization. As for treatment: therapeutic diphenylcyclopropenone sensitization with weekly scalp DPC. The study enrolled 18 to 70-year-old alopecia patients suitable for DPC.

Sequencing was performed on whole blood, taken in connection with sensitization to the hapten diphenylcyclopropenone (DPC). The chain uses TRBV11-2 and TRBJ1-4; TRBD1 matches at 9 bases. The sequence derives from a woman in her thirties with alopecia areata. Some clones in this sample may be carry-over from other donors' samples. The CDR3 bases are TGTGCCAGCAGTTTACAGGGGGCAGGTGAAAAACTGTTTTTT. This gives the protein CASSLQGAGEKLFF.